A single sample is the source of the 28 T cell receptor beta chains below, sequenced in a study of cytomegalovirus exposure and HLA in healthy donors. It was with 60 Vbeta and 13 Jbeta primers that the PCR ran. Clones were sequenced by immunoSEQ multiplex PCR, and TCRdb holds only the in-frame ones, with some missing. The sample gives 100,000 to 150,000 clones, less than 85% of which show up once; roughly 9.6% is in the top ten. Sequenced input: PBMCs. The receptors stem from a man younger than 40 in good health and CMV-seropositive.

This clone appeared a few times. This chain connects TRBV2 to TRBJ2-7; possibly TRBD1 for D (5 bases). The CDR3 runs 14 residues. Per the germline V gene, CDR1 is SNHLY and CDR2 is FYNNEI. The ends were cut back, 4 bases at V and 1 base at J, with 11 bases in the middle. CDR3 region: CASSVQGMSYEQYF. DNA for the CDR3: TGTGCCAGCAGTGTGCAGGGTATGTCCTACGAGCAGTACTTC.

The table lists this clone with a count of one. V and J are TRBV19 and TRBJ2-3; D ambiguous. With 3 bases removed from V and 1 base from J, the gap between germline ends came to 11 bases. Germline lookup yields CDR1 LNHDA and CDR2 SQIVND (reference sequence). The CDR3 is 15 residues long. The CDR3 region has the DNA TGTGCCAGTAGTATGGAGCTCCGCCGCACAGATACGCAGTATTTT. As protein: CASSMELRRTDTQYF.

This chain connects TRBV5-4 to TRBJ1-2; D remains unclear. V was clipped by 0 bases and J by 8 bases, with 11 bases between them. This CDR3 contains 13 residues. The V gene's germline CDR1 is SGHNT and CDR2 YYREEE (reference sequence). CDR3 nucleotide sequence: TGTGCCAGCAGCTTGGACAGCACCGCCGGCTACACCTTC. It encodes CASSLDSTAGYTF.

V usage is TRBV11-1 and J usage is TRBJ1-1; the D is unclear. This CDR3 comprises 13 residues. The V end was cut by 1 base, the J end by 3 bases, with 6 bases between. Germline-derived CDR1 and CDR2 are SGHAT and FQDESV (reference sequence). The CDR3 reads CASSLVADTEAFF. The CDR3 coding sequence is TGTGCCAGCAGCTTAGTGGCCGACACTGAAGCTTTCTTT.

This rearrangement joins TRBV6-5 to TRBJ2-3, with TRBD2 matching over 8 bases. V lost 6 bases to trimming and J lost 6 bases; unmatched junction nucleotides: 8. CDR1 is MNHEY, CDR2 SVGAGI, per germline. The CDR3 has 14 residues. The CDR3 loop is CASSPGTSLDTQYF. The CDR3 DNA follows: TGTGCCAGCAGCCCCGGGACTAGTTTGGATACGCAGTATTTT.

About this clone itself: A read error may produce the germline difference seen at one junction end. V usage is TRBV19 and J usage is TRBJ1-2; tentative D call: TRBD1 (6 bases). CDR1 and CDR2 from the germline V gene are LNHDA and SQIVND (reference sequence). CDR3 size: 17 residues. The CDR3 reads CASRPSTGGTPNYSYTF. CDR3 DNA sequence: TGTGCCAGTAGACCATCAACGGGGGGGACACCAAACTATAGCTACACCTTC. Looking up the rest from reference TRBV19 and TRBJ1-2 gives the full variable domain: DGGITQSPKYLFRKEGQNVTLSCEQNLNHDAMYWYRQDPGQGLRLIYYSQIVNDFQKGDIAEGYSVSREKKESFPLTVTSAQKNPTAFYLCASRPSTGGTPNYSYTFGSGTRLTVV.

The V gene is TRBV29-1, the J gene TRBJ2-5; D is unresolved. The end of the DNA fits TRBJ2-7 better, so the J call may be wrong. The CDR3 runs to 13 residues. Germline CDR1 is SQVTM and CDR2 is ANQGSEA. CDR3 sequence: CSVEGQVAYEQYF. DNA of the CDR3: TGCAGCGTTGAAGGCCAGGTCGCCTACGAGCAGTACTTC.

The V gene is TRBV28, the J gene TRBJ2-7, with 8 bases that match TRBD1. V lost 2 bases and J lost 6; bases outside the gene matches: 9. Per germline, CDR1 MDHEN and CDR2 SYDVKM. CDR3 size: 15 residues. The CDR3 nucleotides read TGTGCCAGCAGTTTAAATCCGACAGGGGCCCGCGAGCAGTACTTC. Encoded protein: CASSLNPTGAREQYF.

The J gene is TRBJ2-7, the V gene TRBV10-3, with 10 bases aligning to TRBD1. The CDR3 consists of 12 residues. Germline assignment: CDR1 ENHRY and CDR2 SYGVKD. After removal of 7 bases from V and 7 bases from J, the junction contained 4 bases not matched to a gene. CDR3 nucleotide sequence: TGTGCCATCACCATGGACAGGGGGGAGCAGTACTTC. Its translation: CAITMDRGEQYF.

Concerning this clone itself: A junction end diverges from the germline sequence, so it may reflect a read error. The chain combines TRBV13 with TRBJ2-7, with TRBD1 identical over 12 bases. Germline V gene lookup returns CDR1 PRHDT and CDR2 FYEKMQ (reference sequence). CDR3 length equals 16 residues. CDR3 DNA: TGTGCCAGCAGCTTAGGCCCGGGACAGGGGGCCTACGAGCCCCTCTTC. Its protein is CASSLGPGQGAYEPLF.

The chain uses TRBV5-1 and TRBJ2-1; D is possibly TRBD1 (6 bases). The ends were cut back, 10 bases at V and 6 bases at J, with 14 bases in the middle. Germline values: CDR1 SGHRS, CDR2 YFSETQ. The CDR3 is 12 amino acids. The CDR3 reads CASHRVFNEQFF. The DNA of the CDR3 is TGCGCCTCCCACAGGGTCTTCAATGAGCAGTTCTTC.

The chain recombines TRBV7-8 with TRBJ1-2, with 10 nucleotides matching TRBD1. Germline trimming cut 6 bases from V and 3 bases from J; bases unmatched to any gene: 4. The CDR3 has 14 residues. Looked up from germline, CDR1 is SGHVS and CDR2 is FQNEAQ. The CDR3 loop is CASRPTGGDYGYTF. The CDR3 bases are TGTGCCAGCAGACCGACAGGGGGCGACTATGGCTACACCTTC.

This rearrangement joins TRBV30 to TRBJ1-4, with 8 bases matching TRBD1. Germline-derived CDR1 and CDR2 are GTSNPN and SVGIG (reference sequence). The CDR3 runs 15 residues. V trimming: 7 bases; J trimming: 1 base; junction bases outside the gene matches: 8. CDR3 nucleotides: TGTGCCTTATCAGGACAGGGCGTAACTAATGAAAAACTGTTTTTT. Translated, it gives CALSGQGVTNEKLFF.

This rearrangement joins TRBV10-3 to TRBJ2-5, with 8 bases matching TRBD1. The CDR3 is made up of 14 amino acids. V trimming: 6 bases; J trimming: 1 base; junction bases outside the gene matches: 4. Per the germline V gene, CDR1 is ENHRY and CDR2 is SYGVKD. CDR3 sequence reads: CAIRSDRVQETQYF. The DNA for the CDR3 is TGTGCCATCAGGTCGGACAGGGTCCAAGAGACCCAGTACTTC.

CDR3: CASSEEQINSYNEQFF. The DNA for the CDR3 is TGTGCCAGCAGTGAGGAGCAGATCAATTCCTACAATGAGCAGTTCTTC. The rearrangement links TRBV2 to TRBJ2-1; D is unclear. The length of the CDR3 is 16 residues. Deletions cut 3 bases from V and 1 base from J, with 13 bases between. CDR1 is SNHLY and CDR2 is FYNNEI in the germline V gene.

V is TRBV11-3 and J is TRBJ2-1; D is unclear. V shed 1 base and J shed 5 bases, with 6 bases lying between them. This CDR3 contains 13 residues. Germline assignment: CDR1 SGHNT and CDR2 YENEEA. CDR3 sequence reads: CASSLAPNNEQFF. As DNA, the CDR3 is TGTGCCAGCAGCTTAGCCCCCAACAATGAGCAGTTCTTC.

The V gene is TRBV6-6, the J gene TRBJ1-6; D remains ambiguous. Germline V gene sequence: CDR1 MNHNY, CDR2 SVGAGI (reference sequence). The CDR3 has 14 amino acids. V dropped 4 bases and J dropped 7 bases, with 11 bases sitting between them. The CDR3 here is CASSSRTGNSPLHF. CDR3 DNA sequence: TGTGCCAGCAGTTCTAGGACGGGAAATTCACCCCTCCACTTT.

This rearrangement joins TRBV29-1 to TRBJ1-1; weak D call: TRBD1 (5 bases). The CDR3 has 14 residues. Trimming shortened V by 3 bases and J by 3 bases, and 14 bases separated the two germline ends. CDR1 and CDR2 (germline): SQVTM, ANQGSEA. The CDR3 region is CSVEAQGAYTEAFF. DNA for the CDR3: TGCAGCGTTGAGGCTCAGGGCGCCTACACTGAAGCTTTCTTT.

About this clone: Compared with germline, one end of the junction differs, possibly owing to a read error. The rearrangement uses TRBV7-9 and TRBJ1-1, with TRBD1 matching 7 bases. Germline V gene lookup returns CDR1 SEHNR and CDR2 FQNEAQ (reference sequence). The CDR3 is 14 amino acids. CDR3 protein: CSSSQGGTATEAFF. DNA of the CDR3: TGTTCCAGCAGCCAAGGTGGGACAGCCACTGAAGCTTTCTTT. Full variable domain (outside the CDR3, taken from reference TRBV7-9 and TRBJ1-1): DTGVSQNPRHKITKRGQNVTFRCDPISEHNRLYWYRQTLGQGPEFLTYFQNEAQLEKSRLLSDRFSAERPKGSFSTLEIQRTEQGDSAMYLCSSSQGGTATEAFFGQGTRLTVV.

The CDR3 here is CAAAGGIGETQYF. The DNA of the CDR3 is TGCGCCGCAGCGGGGGGTATAGGAGAGACCCAGTACTTC. The chain carries TRBV5-1 and TRBJ2-5; 9 bases line up with TRBD2. Germline CDR1 and CDR2: SGHRS and YFSETQ. The CDR3 consists of 13 residues. The trim removed 10 bases at V and 4 bases at J, leaving 8 bases unmatched.

This clone was observed a single time. This chain connects TRBV9 to TRBJ2-5, with TRBD2 matching 8 bases. The CDR3 consists of 16 residues. The germline V gene encodes CDR1 SGDLS and CDR2 YYNGEE. V lost 0 bases and J lost 1; bases outside the gene matches: 5. CDR3 coding DNA: TGTGCCAGCAGCGTAGTGGGCCTAGCGGGCCAAGAGACCCAGTACTTC. Protein: CASSVVGLAGQETQYF.

The chain is built from TRBV29-1 and TRBJ2-3; perhaps TRBD1 as D (6 bases). This CDR3 has 13 amino acids. Trimming took off 6 bases at V and 2 bases at J, with 12 bases between the two ends. Germline-derived CDR1 and CDR2 are SQVTM and ANQGSEA. This CDR3 reads CSVRGPNTDTQYF. CDR3 DNA: TGCAGCGTCAGGGGTCCTAACACAGATACGCAGTATTTT.

In its sample, this clone was seen a few times. The CDR3 is CASSLTAGYTF. The CDR3, as DNA: TGTGCCAGCAGCCTGACAGCTGGCTACACCTTC. The chain is built from TRBV5-6 and TRBJ1-2; maybe TRBD1 (5 bases). Trimming removed 4 bases from V and 7 bases from J, with 8 bases in between. Germline V gives CDR1 SGHDT, CDR2 YYEEEE. The CDR3 sequence is 11 residues long.

J is TRBJ1-2 and V is TRBV27; D may be TRBD1 (5 bases). Germline V CDR1 and CDR2: MNHEY, SMNVEV (reference sequence). This CDR3 spans 14 amino acids. The V end was cut by 5 bases, the J end by 2 bases, with 12 bases between. This CDR3 is CASSVAQGNYGYTF. The CDR3 coding sequence is TGTGCCAGCAGTGTAGCCCAGGGAAACTATGGCTACACCTTC.

V is TRBV6-1 and J is TRBJ1-5, with 9 bases identical to TRBD1. The CDR3 covers 14 residues. CDR1 is MNHNS and CDR2 is SASEGT in the germline V gene. The V and J ends lost 6 bases and 4 bases, in that order; junction bases with no gene match: 4. The CDR3 sequence is CASRLTGGNQPQHF. The CDR3 DNA reads TGTGCCAGCAGATTGACAGGGGGTAATCAGCCCCAGCATTTT.

This clone was recorded once. The V call is TRBV5-1, the J call TRBJ2-2; D gene uncertain. V was trimmed by 4 bases and J by 2 bases, leaving 9 bases between them. This CDR3 comprises 14 residues. Per germline, CDR1 SGHRS and CDR2 YFSETQ. The CDR3 bases are TGCGCCAGCAGCCTCCTATTAAACACCGGGGAGCTGTTTTTT. It codes for CASSLLLNTGELFF.

The chain has TRBV5-1 and TRBJ1-2; 8 positions match TRBD1. J lost 4 bases, V lost 4 bases, and 6 bases had no gene match. The CDR3 has 14 residues. Germline CDR1 reads SGHRS; CDR2 reads YFSETQ. The CDR3 sequence is CASSPTGETYGYTF. The DNA for the CDR3 is TGCGCCAGCAGCCCGACAGGGGAGACCTATGGCTACACCTTC.

This sequence joins TRBV6-5 and TRBJ1-2; 11 nucleotides line up with TRBD1. V was pared by 6 bases and J by 4 bases, with 4 bases of the junction left unmatched. Per the germline V gene, CDR1 is MNHEY and CDR2 is SVGAGI. This CDR3 region has 14 residues. As DNA, the CDR3 is TGTGCCAGCAGCCGGACAGGGGGCTTCTATGGCTACACCTTC. Translation: CASSRTGGFYGYTF.